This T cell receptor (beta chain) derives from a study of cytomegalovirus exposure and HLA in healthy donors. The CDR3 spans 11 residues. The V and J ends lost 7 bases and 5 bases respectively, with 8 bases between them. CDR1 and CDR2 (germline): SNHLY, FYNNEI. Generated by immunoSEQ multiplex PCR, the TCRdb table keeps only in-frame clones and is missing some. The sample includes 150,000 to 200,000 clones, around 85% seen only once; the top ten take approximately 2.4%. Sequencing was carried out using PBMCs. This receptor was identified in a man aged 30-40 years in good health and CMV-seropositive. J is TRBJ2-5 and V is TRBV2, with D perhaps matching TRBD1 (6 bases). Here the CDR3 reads CASIRGETQYF. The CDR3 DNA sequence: TGTGCCAGCATTAGGGGGGAGACCCAGTACTTC.